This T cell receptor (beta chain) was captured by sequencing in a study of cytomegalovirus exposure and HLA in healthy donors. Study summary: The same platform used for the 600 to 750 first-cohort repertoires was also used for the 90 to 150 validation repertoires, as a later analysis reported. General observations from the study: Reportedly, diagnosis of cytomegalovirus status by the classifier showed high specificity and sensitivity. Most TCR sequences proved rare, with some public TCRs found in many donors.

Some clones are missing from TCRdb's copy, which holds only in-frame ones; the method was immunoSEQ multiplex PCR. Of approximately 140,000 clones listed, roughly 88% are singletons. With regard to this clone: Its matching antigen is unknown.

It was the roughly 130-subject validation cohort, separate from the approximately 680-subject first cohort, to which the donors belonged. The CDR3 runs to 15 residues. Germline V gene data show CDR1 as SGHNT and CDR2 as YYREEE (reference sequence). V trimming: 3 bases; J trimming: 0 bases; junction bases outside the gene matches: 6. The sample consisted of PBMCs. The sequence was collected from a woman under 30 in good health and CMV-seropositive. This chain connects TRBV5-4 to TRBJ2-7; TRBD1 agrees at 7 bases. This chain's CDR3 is CASSWGQRSSYEQYF. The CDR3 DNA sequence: TGTGCCAGCAGCTGGGGACAGAGGAGCTCCTACGAGCAGTACTTC.